This T cell receptor (beta chain) was recovered during a study of T-cell memory formation after mild COVID-19. On the study more broadly: In these data, TCR clusters were largely donor specific. The study, taken as a whole, reports: Contracting CD4+ clones lay largely in CM and EM, with CD8+ ones residing in EMRA.

TCRdb itself ran the 5' RACE reads through MiXCR, one entry per CDR3 protein. Found here are under 150,000 distinct CDR3 sequences, roughly 15% of them singletons; the top ten hold about 14%. This clonotype showed up just a few times. The antigen remains unidentified. This CDR3 is built from 16 residues. The trim removed 3 bases at V and 11 bases at J, leaving 12 bases unmatched. Looked up from germline, CDR1 is SGHVS and CDR2 is FNYEAQ. This receptor was obtained from an adult woman who had mild COVID-19 (a few samples of this study predate the infection). Cell type and time point are not known. Source material: PBMCs or a T cell subset sorted from them (not recorded which). The chain recombines TRBV7-6 with TRBJ2-1; TRBD2 aligns across 11 bases. The CDR3 DNA sequence: TGTGCCAGCAGCTTTGGGTCCAGACTAGCGGGATACAAGCAGTTCTTC. The encoded protein is CASSFGSRLAGYKQFF.